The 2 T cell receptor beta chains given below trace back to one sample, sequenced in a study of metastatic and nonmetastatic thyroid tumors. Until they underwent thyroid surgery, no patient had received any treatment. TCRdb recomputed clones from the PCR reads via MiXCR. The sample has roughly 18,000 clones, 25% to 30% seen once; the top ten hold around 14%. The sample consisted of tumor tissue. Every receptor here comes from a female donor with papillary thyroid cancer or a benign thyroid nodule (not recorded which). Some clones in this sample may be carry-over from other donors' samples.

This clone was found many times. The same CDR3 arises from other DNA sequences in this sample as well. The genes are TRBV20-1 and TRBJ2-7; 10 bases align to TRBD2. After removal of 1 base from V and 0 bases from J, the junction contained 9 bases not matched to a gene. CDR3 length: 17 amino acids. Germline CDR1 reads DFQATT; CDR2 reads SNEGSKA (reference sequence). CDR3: CSARAVAASGSSYEQYF. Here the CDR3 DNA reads TGCAGTGCTAGAGCCGTTGCGGCTAGCGGGAGCTCCTACGAGCAGTACTTC.

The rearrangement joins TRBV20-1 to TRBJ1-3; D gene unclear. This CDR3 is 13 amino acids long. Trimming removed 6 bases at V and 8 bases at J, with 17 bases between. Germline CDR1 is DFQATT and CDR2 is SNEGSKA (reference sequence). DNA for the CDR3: TGCAGTGCGCGGACGCCGGGGATGGACACCATATATTTT. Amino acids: CSARTPGMDTIYF.